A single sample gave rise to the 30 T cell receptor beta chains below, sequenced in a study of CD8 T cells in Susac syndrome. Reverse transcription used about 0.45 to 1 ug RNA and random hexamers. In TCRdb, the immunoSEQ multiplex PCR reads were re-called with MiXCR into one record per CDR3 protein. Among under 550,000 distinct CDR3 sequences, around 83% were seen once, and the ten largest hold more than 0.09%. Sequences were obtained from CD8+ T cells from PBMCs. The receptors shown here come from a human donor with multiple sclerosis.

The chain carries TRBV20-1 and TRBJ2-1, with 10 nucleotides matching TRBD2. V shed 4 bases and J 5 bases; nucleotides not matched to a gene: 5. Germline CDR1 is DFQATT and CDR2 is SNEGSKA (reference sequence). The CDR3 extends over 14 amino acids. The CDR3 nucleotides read TGCAGTGCTACCGGGACTAGCGAGCACAATGAGCAGTTCTTC. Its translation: CSATGTSEHNEQFF.

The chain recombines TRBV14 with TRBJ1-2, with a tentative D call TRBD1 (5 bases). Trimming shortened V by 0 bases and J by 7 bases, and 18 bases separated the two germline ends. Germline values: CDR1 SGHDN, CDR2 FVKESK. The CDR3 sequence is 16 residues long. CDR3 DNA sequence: TGTGCCAGCAGCCAAGATCCCGCAGGGTCCGGCTCTGGCTACACCTTC. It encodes CASSQDPAGSGSGYTF. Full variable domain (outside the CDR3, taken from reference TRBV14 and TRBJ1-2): EAGVTQFPSHSVIEKGQTVTLRCDPISGHDNLYWYRRVMGKEIKFLLHFVKESKQDESGMPNNRFLAERTGGTYSTLKVQPAELEDSGVYFCASSQDPAGSGSGYTFGSGTRLTVV.

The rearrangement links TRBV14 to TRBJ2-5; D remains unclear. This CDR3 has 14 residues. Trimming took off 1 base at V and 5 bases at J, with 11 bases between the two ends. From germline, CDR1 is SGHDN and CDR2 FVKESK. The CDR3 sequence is CASSQVAGLETQYF. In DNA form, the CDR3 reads TGTGCCAGCAGCCAAGTTGCCGGGTTGGAGACCCAGTACTTC.

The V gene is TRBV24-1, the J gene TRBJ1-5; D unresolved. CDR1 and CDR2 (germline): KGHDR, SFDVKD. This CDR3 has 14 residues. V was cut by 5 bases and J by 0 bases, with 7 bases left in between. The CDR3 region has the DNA TGTGCCACCAGTGGGCAGTATAGCAATCAGCCCCAGCATTTT. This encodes CATSGQYSNQPQHF.

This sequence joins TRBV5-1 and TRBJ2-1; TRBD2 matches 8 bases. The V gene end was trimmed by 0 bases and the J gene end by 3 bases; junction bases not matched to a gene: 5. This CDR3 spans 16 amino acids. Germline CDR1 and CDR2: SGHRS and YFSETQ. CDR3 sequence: CASSLGSLAGYNEQFF. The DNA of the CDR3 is TGCGCCAGCAGCTTGGGGTCTCTAGCGGGCTACAATGAGCAGTTCTTC.

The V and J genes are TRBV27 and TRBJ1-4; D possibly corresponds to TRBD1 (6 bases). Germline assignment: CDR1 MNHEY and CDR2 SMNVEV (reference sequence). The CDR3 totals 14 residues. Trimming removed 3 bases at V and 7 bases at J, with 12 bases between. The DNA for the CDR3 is TGTGCCAGCAGTTTGGGGTTGGGGGCTGAAAAACTGTTTTTT. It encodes CASSLGLGAEKLFF.

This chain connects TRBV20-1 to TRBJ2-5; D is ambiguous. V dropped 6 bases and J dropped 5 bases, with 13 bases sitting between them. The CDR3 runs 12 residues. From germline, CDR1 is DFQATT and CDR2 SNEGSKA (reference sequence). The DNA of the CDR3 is TGCAGTGCAGATGAAGGGCTTGAGACCCAGTACTTC. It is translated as CSADEGLETQYF.

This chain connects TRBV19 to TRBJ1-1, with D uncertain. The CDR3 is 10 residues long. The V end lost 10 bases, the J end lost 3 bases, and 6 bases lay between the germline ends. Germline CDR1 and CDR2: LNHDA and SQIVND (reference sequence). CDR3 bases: TGTGCCACCGGTGACACTGAAGCTTTCTTT. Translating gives CATGDTEAFF. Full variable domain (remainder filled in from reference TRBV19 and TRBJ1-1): DGGITQSPKYLFRKEGQNVTLSCEQNLNHDAMYWYRQDPGQGLRLIYYSQIVNDFQKGDIAEGYSVSREKKESFPLTVTSAQKNPTAFYLCATGDTEAFFGQGTRLTVV.

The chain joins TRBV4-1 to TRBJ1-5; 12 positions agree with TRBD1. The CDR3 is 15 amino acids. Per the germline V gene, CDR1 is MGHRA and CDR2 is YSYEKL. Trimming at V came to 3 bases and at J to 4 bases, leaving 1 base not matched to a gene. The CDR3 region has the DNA TGCGCCAGCAGCCAGGGACAGGGGGCGAATCAGCCCCAGCATTTT. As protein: CASSQGQGANQPQHF.

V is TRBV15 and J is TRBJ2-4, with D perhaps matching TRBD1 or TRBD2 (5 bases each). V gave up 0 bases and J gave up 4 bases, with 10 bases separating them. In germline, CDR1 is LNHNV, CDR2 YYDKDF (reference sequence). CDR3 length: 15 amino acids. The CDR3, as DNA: TGTGCCACCAGCAGAGAACGTGGGACGAAAAACATTCAGTACTTC. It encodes CATSRERGTKNIQYF.

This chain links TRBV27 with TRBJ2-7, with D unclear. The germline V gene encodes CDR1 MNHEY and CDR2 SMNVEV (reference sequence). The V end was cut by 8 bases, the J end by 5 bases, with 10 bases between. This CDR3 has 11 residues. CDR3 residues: CASGRVHEQYF. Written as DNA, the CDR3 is TGTGCCAGCGGTAGAGTCCACGAGCAGTACTTC.

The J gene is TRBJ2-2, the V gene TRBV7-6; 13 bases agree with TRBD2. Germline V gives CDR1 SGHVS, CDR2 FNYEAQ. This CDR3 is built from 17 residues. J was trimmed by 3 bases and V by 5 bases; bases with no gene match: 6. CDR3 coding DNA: TGTGCCAGCAGCGACGGACTAGCGGGGGAAGACACCGGGGAGCTGTTTTTT. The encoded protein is CASSDGLAGEDTGELFF.

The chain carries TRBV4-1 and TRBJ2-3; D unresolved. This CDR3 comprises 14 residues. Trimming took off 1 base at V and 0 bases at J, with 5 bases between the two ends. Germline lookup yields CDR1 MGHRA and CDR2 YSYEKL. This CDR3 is CASSQATSTDTQYF. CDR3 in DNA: TGCGCCAGCAGCCAAGCTACCAGCACAGATACGCAGTATTTT.

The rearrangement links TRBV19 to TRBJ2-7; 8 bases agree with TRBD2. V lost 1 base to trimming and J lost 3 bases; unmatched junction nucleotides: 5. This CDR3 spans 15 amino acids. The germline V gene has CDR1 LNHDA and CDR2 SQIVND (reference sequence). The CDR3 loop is CASSIVAGTDYEQYF. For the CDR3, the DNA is TGTGCCAGTAGTATAGTAGCGGGGACGGACTACGAGCAGTACTTC. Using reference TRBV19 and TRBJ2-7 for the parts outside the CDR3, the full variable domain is DGGITQSPKYLFRKEGQNVTLSCEQNLNHDAMYWYRQDPGQGLRLIYYSQIVNDFQKGDIAEGYSVSREKKESFPLTVTSAQKNPTAFYLCASSIVAGTDYEQYFGPGTRLTVT.

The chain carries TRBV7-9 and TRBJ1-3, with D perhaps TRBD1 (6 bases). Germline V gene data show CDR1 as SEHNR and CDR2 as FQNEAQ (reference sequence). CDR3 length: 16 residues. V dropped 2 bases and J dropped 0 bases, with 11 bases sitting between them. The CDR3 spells CASSLSTTGSGNTIYF. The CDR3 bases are TGTGCCAGCAGCTTATCTACGACAGGCTCTGGAAACACCATATATTTT.

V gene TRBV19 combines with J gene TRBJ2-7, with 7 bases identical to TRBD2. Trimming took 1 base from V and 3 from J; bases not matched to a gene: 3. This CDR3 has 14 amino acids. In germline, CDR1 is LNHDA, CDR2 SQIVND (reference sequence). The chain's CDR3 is CASSIGSGIYEQYF. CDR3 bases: TGTGCCAGTAGTATAGGCAGCGGGATCTACGAGCAGTACTTC. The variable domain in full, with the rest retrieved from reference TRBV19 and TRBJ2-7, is DGGITQSPKYLFRKEGQNVTLSCEQNLNHDAMYWYRQDPGQGLRLIYYSQIVNDFQKGDIAEGYSVSREKKESFPLTVTSAQKNPTAFYLCASSIGSGIYEQYFGPGTRLTVT.

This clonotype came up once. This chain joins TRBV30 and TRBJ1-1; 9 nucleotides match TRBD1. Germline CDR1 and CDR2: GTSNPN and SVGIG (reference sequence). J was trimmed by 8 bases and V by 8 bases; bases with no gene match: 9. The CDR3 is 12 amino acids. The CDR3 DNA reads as TGTGCCACCGGGACAGGGCTCCCCGAAGCTTTCTTT. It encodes CATGTGLPEAFF.

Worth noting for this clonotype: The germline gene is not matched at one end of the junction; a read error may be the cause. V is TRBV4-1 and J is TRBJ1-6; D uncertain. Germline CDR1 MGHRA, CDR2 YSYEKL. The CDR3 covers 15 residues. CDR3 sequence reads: CASSQESGTYDPLYF. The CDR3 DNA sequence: TGCGCCAGCAGCCAAGAGTCGGGAACCTATGATCCCCTCTACTTT.

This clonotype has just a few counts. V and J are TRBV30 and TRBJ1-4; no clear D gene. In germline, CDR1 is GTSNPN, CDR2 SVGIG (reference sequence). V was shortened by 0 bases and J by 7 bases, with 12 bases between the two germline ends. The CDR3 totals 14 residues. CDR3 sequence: CAWSVTGIGEKLFF. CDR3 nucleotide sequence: TGTGCCTGGAGTGTGACCGGGATCGGTGAAAAACTGTTTTTT.

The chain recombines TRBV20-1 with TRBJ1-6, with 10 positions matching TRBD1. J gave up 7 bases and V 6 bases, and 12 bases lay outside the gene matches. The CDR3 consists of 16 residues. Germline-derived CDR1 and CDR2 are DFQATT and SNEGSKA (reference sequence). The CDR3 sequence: CSARTRGQGENSPLHF. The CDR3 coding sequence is TGCAGTGCCCGGACTCGCGGACAGGGGGAGAATTCACCCCTCCACTTT.

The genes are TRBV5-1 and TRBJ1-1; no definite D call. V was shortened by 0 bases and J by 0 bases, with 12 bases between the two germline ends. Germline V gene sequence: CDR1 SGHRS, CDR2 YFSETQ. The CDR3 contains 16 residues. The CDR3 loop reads CASSLEQVLLNTEAFF. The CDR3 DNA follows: TGCGCCAGCAGCTTGGAGCAGGTCCTGCTGAACACTGAAGCTTTCTTT.

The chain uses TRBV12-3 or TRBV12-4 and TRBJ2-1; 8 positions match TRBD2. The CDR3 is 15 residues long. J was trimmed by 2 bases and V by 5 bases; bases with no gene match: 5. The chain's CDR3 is CASSPLAAPYNEQFF. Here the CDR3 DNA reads TGTGCCAGCAGTCCACTAGCGGCCCCCTACAATGAGCAGTTCTTC.

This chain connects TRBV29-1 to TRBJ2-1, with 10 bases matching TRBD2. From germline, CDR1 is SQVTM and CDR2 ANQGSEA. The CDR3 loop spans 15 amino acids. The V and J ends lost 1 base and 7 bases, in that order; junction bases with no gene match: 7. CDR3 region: CSVEGGLAAENEQFF. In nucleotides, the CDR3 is TGCAGCGTTGAAGGTGGACTAGCGGCCGAGAATGAGCAGTTCTTC.

The CDR3 DNA sequence: TGCAGTGCCGCCGGGACAGGGAGATCCTACGAGCAGTACTTC. This encodes CSAAGTGRSYEQYF. This sequence joins TRBV20-1 and TRBJ2-7; 9 bases fit TRBD1. Germline lookup yields CDR1 DFQATT and CDR2 SNEGSKA (reference sequence). V shed 6 bases, J shed 1 base, and the junction held 7 bases outside the gene matches. This CDR3 spans 14 amino acids.

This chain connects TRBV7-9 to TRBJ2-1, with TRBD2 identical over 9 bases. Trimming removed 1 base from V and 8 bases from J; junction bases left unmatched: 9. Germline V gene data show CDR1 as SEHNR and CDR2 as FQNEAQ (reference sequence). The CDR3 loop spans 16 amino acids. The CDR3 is CASSLVRAGGPHEQFF. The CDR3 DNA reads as TGTGCCAGCAGCTTAGTACGGGCGGGAGGGCCGCATGAGCAGTTCTTC.

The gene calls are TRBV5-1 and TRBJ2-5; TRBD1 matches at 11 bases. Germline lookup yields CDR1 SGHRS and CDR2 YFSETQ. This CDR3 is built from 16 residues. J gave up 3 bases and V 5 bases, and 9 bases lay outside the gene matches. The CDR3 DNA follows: TGCGCCAGCAGTTGGACAGGGGGCGCGGATGAAGAGACCCAGTACTTC. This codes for CASSWTGGADEETQYF.

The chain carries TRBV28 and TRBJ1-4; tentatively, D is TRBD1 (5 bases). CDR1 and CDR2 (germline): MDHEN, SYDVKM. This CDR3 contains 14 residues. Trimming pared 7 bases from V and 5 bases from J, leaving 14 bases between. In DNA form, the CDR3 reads TGTGCCAGCATCGCCGGGGGAAGCAATGAAAAACTGTTTTTT. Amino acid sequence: CASIAGGSNEKLFF.

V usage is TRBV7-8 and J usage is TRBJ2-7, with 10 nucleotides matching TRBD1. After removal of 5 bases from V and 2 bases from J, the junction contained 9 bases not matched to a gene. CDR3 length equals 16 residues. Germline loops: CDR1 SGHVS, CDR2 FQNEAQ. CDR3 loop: CASSRLGTGATYEQYF. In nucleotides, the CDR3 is TGTGCCAGCAGCAGACTAGGGACAGGGGCGACCTACGAGCAGTACTTC.

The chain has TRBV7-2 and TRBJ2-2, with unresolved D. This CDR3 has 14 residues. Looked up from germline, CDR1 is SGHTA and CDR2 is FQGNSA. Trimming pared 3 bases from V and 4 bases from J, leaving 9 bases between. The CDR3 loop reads CASSFEGLTGELFF. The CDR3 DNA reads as TGTGCCAGCAGCTTCGAAGGGCTCACCGGGGAGCTGTTTTTT.

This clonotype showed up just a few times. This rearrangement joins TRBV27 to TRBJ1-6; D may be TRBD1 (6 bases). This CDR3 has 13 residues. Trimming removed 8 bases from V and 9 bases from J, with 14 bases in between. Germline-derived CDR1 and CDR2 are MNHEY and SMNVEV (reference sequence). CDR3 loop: CASRTGSGSPLHF. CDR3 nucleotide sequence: TGTGCCAGCCGCACAGGGAGTGGTTCACCCCTCCACTTT.